Shown below are 6 T cell receptor beta chains from a single sample sequenced in a study of HIV-infected patients and healthy controls (dated by TCRdb to about 2014). Library preparation employed 5' RACE. The instrument given in TCRdb is Illumina MiSeq. Using SuperScript III with primers targeting the alpha and beta constant regions, around 500 ng of RNA was reverse transcribed. Separate libraries for the alpha and beta chains were generated through chain-specific third strand synthesis that incorporated multiplexing indices. In TCRdb, the public reads were trimmed at Q25 with fastp and aligned with MiXCR, with productive beta chains retained. Rows with one shared CDR3 protein collapse into an entry with the most common genes and DNA. The sample table records about 6,600 distinct CDR3 sequences; about 9.6% of these occur just once. Around 20% of the sample is taken by the ten largest. The study collected follow-up blood from HIV-infected patients roughly three months, about 14 weeks, after antiretroviral therapy began. Whole blood was used without cell fractionation, so all unsorted peripheral T cells were reflected in the repertoire.

The sample in question was blood, obtained during antiretroviral therapy. The source is an adult with HIV infection.

This clonotype appeared many times. J is TRBJ1-1 and V is TRBV27, with a weak D call TRBD1 (5 bases). V lost 6 bases and J lost 4, with 18 bases in between. CDR3 length: 15 residues. Germline V gene sequence: CDR1 MNHEY, CDR2 SMNVEV (reference sequence). CDR3 bases: TGTGCCAGCAGCTACAGGCCCCAGGTAGGCACTGAAGCTTTCTTT. This translates into CASSYRPQVGTEAFF.

This clonotype is medium-sized (0.01 to 0.1%). This chain joins TRBV4-1 and TRBJ1-5; possible D gene TRBD1, 5 bases. The V end lost 1 base, the J end lost 7 bases, and 11 bases lay between the germline ends. The CDR3 spans 14 residues. The germline V gene has CDR1 MGHRA and CDR2 YSYEKL. The CDR3 here is CASSQVQGPQPQHF. The CDR3 bases are TGCGCCAGCAGCCAAGTCCAGGGCCCGCAGCCCCAGCATTTT.

This clonotype is medium-sized in the sample. The CDR3 is CASSLGATGGNEAFF. In DNA, the CDR3 is TGCGCCAGCAGCTTGGGCGCAACGGGGGGCAATGAAGCTTTCTTT. The rearrangement links TRBV5-1 to TRBJ1-1; D might be TRBD1 (6 bases). In germline, CDR1 is SGHRS, CDR2 YFSETQ. V lost 0 bases and J lost 7, with 16 bases in between. The CDR3 covers 15 residues.

This chain connects TRBV7-8 to TRBJ2-1, with a weak D call TRBD1 (5 bases). CDR1 is SGHVS, CDR2 FQNEAQ, per germline. CDR3 length equals 14 residues. V lost 1 base and J lost 8, with 12 bases in between. CDR3 DNA sequence: TGTGCCAGCAGCTTAGTTGGCAGGGTGGATGAGCAGTTCTTC. It is translated as CASSLVGRVDEQFF.

This clonotype is medium-sized. CDR3 protein: CASSENLGPFNEKLFF. DNA of the CDR3: TGTGCCAGCAGCGAAAACTTGGGACCGTTTAATGAAAAACTGTTTTTT. The chain combines TRBV7-9 with TRBJ1-4; D may be TRBD1 (5 bases). The CDR3 extends over 16 amino acids. Germline V gene data show CDR1 as SEHNR and CDR2 as FQNEAQ (reference sequence). V was trimmed by 5 bases and J by 4 bases, leaving 17 bases between them.

In this sample, this clonotype is medium-sized. The CDR3: CASSLVQERSGNTIYF. The CDR3 DNA reads TGTGCCAGCAGCTTAGTCCAGGAGCGATCAGGAAACACCATATATTTT. The chain couples TRBV7-2 to TRBJ1-3; D is undetermined. Trimming removed 1 base from V and 4 bases from J, with 14 bases in between. The germline CDR1 and CDR2 sequences are SGHTA and FQGNSA. The CDR3 spans 16 residues.